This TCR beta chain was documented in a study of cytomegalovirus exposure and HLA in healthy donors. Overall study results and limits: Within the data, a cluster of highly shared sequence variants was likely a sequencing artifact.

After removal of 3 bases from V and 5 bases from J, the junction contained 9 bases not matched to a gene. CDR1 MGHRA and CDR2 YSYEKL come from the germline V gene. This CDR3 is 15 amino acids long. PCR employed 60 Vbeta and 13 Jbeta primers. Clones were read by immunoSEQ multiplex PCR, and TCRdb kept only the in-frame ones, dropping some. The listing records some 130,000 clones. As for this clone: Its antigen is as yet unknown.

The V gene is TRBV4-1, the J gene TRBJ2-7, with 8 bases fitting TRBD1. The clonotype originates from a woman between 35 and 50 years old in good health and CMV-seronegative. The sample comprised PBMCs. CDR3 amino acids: CASSHMTGARNEQYF. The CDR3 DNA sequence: TGCGCCAGCAGCCATATGACAGGGGCAAGAAACGAGCAGTACTTC.